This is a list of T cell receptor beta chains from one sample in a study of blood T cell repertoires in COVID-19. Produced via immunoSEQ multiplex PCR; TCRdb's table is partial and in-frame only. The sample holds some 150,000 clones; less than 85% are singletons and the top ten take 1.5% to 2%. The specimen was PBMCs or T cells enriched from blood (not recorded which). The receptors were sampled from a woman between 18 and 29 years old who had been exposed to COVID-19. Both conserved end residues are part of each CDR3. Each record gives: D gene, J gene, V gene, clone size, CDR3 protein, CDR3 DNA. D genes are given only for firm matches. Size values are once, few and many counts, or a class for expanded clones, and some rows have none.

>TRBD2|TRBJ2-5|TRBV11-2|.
CASSFGGLAEGETQYF
TGTGCCAGCAGCTTTGGGGGACTAGCGGAGGGGGAGACCCAGTACTTC
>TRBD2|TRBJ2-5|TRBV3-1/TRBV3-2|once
CASSQRRLAGGPGETQYF
TGTGCCAGCAGCCAACGTAGACTAGCGGGAGGGCCAGGGGAGACCCAGTACTTC
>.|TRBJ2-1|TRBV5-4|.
CASSLGQGMGRWQFF
TGTGCCAGCAGCTTGGGGCAGGGGATGGGACGGTGGCAGTTCTTC
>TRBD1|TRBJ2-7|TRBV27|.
CASRWDRDHEQYF
TGTGCCAGCCGGTGGGACAGGGACCACGAGCAGTACTTC
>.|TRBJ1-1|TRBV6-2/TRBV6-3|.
CASSYQAATAAFF
TGTGCCAGCAGTTACCAGGCCGCTACAGCTGCTTTCTTT
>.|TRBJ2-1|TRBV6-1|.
CASSEGGIGNEQFF
TGTGCCAGCAGTGAAGGAGGGATCGGGAATGAGCAGTTCTTC
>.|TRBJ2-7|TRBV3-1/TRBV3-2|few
CASSTSYEQYF
TGTGCCAGCAGTACCAGCTACGAGCAGTACTTC
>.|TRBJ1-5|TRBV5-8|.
CASSLGTGGQPQHF
TGTGCCAGCAGCTTGGGAACCGGAGGGCAGCCCCAGCATTTT
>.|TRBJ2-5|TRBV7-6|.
CASSFQGSQGQETQYF
TGTGCCAGCAGCTTCCAGGGGTCCCAGGGGCAAGAGACCCAGTACTTC
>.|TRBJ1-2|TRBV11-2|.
CASSIRRRDYGYTF
TGTGCCAGCAGCATCCGGAGGAGGGACTATGGCTACACCTTC
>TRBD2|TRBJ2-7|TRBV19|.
CASSIALAGAYEQYF
TGTGCCAGTAGTATAGCACTAGCGGGGGCCTACGAGCAGTACTTC
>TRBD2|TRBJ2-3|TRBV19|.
CASRPGLAQVTDTQYF
TGTGCCAGTAGACCCGGACTAGCCCAAGTCACAGATACGCAGTATTTT
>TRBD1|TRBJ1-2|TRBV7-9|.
CASSRTGIYGYTF
TGTGCCAGCAGCCGGACAGGGATCTATGGCTACACCTTC
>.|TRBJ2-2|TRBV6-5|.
CASKAVGELFF
TGTGCCAGCAAAGCGGTCGGGGAGCTGTTTTTT
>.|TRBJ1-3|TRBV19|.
CASSTYRDPGNTIYF
TGTGCCAGTTCGACCTACAGGGACCCCGGAAACACCATATATTTT
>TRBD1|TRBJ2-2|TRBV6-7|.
CASSYSCRGLNGELFF
TGTGCCAGCAGTTACTCCTGCAGGGGGCTTAACGGGGAGCTGTTTTTT
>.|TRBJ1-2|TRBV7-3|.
CASSLTANYGYTF
TGTGCCAGCAGCTTAACGGCAAACTATGGCTACACCTTC
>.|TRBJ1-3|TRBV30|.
CARRSIGGNTIYF
TGTGCCCGACGCAGCATCGGGGGAAACACCATATATTTT
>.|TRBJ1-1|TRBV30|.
CAWSPRGYTEAFF
TGTGCCTGGAGTCCCAGGGGTTACACTGAAGCTTTCTTT
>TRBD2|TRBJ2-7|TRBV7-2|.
CASSSLAGGAYEQYF
TGTGCCAGCAGCTCTCTAGCGGGAGGGGCCTACGAGCAGTACTTC
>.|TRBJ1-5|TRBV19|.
CASSITGTYNQPQHF
TGTGCCAGTAGTATAACAGGGACCTACAATCAGCCCCAGCATTTT
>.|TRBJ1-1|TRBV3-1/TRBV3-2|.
CASSLASGVPEAFF
TGTGCCAGCAGCCTAGCATCGGGGGTACCTGAAGCTTTCTTT
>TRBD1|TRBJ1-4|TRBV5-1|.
CASSLTGDSNEKLFF
TGCGCCAGCAGCTTAACAGGGGACTCTAATGAAAAACTGTTTTTT
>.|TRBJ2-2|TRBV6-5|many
CASSPGLLTGELFF
TGTGCCAGCAGCCCCGGACTTCTTACCGGGGAGCTGTTTTTT
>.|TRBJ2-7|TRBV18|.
CASSPQGTTYEQYF
TGTGCCAGCTCACCCCAGGGGACGACCTACGAGCAGTACTTC
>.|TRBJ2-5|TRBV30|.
CAWSTLARGETQYF
TGTGCCTGGAGTACGCTAGCACGCGGGGAGACCCAGTACTTC
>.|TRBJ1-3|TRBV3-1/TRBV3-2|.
CASSLTPSSSGDTIYF
TGTGCCAGCAGCCTAACACCGTCCTCCTCGGGGGACACCATATATTTT
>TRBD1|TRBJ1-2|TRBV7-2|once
CASSSPRGVGGYTF
TGTGCCAGCAGCTCTCCCAGGGGGGTCGGGGGCTACACCTTC
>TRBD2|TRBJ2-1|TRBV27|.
CASSAPGGSGRYNEQFF
TGTGCCAGCAGTGCCCCGGGGGGTAGCGGGAGGTACAATGAGCAGTTCTTC
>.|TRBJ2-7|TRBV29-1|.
CSASREPYEQYF
TGCAGCGCCTCTCGGGAGCCCTACGAGCAGTACTTC
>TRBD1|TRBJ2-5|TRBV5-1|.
CASSGQGLQETQYF
TGCGCCAGCAGCGGACAGGGGCTTCAAGAGACCCAGTACTTC
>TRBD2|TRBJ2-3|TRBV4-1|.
CASSQDYPAGATDTQYF
TGCGCCAGCAGCCAAGATTACCCAGCGGGAGCGACGGATACGCAGTATTTT